The 10 T cell receptor beta chains below come from one sample, sequenced in a study of shared clonotypes between healthy human individuals. Measured with immunoSEQ multiplex PCR; TCRdb has only the in-frame clones, and not every one. Among around 2.5 million clones listed, over 85% were seen once. Source material: naive CD4+ T cells from PBMCs. Stated subset: CD45RA+ positively selected. Receptors originate from a man younger than 35 in good health. Some clones in this sample may be carry-over from other donors' samples.

The chain joins TRBV28 to TRBJ1-2; the match to TRBD1 covers 12 bases. This CDR3 contains 15 residues. Per germline, CDR1 MDHEN and CDR2 SYDVKM. Trimming cost V 8 bases and J 4 bases; bases outside gene matches: 8. The CDR3 DNA is TGTGCCAGCGCTCCCGGGACAGGGGGCTTCTATGGCTACACCTTC. Its protein is CASAPGTGGFYGYTF.

The chain joins TRBV14 to TRBJ2-5; D remains unclear. This CDR3 is 14 amino acids long. V lost 0 bases, J lost 6 bases, and 11 bases lay in between. CDR1 and CDR2 from the germline V gene are SGHDN and FVKESK. The CDR3: CASSQDWQSQTQYF. CDR3 DNA sequence: TGTGCCAGCAGCCAAGATTGGCAGTCGCAGACCCAGTACTTC.

Only one count was recorded for this clone. V gene TRBV14 combines with J gene TRBJ2-1; 7 nucleotides line up with TRBD2. The germline V gene has CDR1 SGHDN and CDR2 FVKESK. This CDR3 is 15 amino acids long. The V and J ends lost 4 bases and 1 base, in that order; junction bases with no gene match: 4. The CDR3 DNA reads TGTGCCAGCAGCCGTTGGGGGGGGTCCTACAATGAGCAGTTCTTC. This translates into CASSRWGGSYNEQFF. Full variable domain (remainder filled in from reference TRBV14 and TRBJ2-1): EAGVTQFPSHSVIEKGQTVTLRCDPISGHDNLYWYRRVMGKEIKFLLHFVKESKQDESGMPNNRFLAERTGGTYSTLKVQPAELEDSGVYFCASSRWGGSYNEQFFGPGTRLTVL.

The CDR3 region is CASSAGTRNTEAFF. The CDR3 coding sequence is TGTGCCAGCAGCGCGGGGACACGAAACACTGAAGCTTTCTTT. The V gene is TRBV7-3, the J gene TRBJ1-1; maybe TRBD1 (6 bases). The CDR3 runs 14 residues. V lost 5 bases, J lost 2 bases, and 12 bases lay in between. CDR1 and CDR2 (germline): SGHTA, FQGTGA.

The chain couples TRBV11-3 to TRBJ1-5; D is ambiguous. This CDR3 is 16 amino acids long. With 0 bases removed from V and 3 bases from J, the gap between germline ends came to 12 bases. Germline V gene sequence: CDR1 SGHNT, CDR2 YENEEA. CDR3 bases: TGTGCCAGCAGCTTAGATCTAGTCAGGTTCAATCAGCCCCAGCATTTT. Amino acids: CASSLDLVRFNQPQHF.

Only one count was recorded for this clone. This chain uses TRBV18 with TRBJ2-1; D might be TRBD1 or TRBD2, each matching 6 bases. Germline V gene lookup returns CDR1 KGHSH and CDR2 LQKENI. The CDR3 totals 16 residues. V was pared by 3 bases and J by 2 bases, with 14 bases between. The CDR3 loop reads CASSPGRGLPYNEQFF. DNA of the CDR3: TGTGCCAGCTCACCCGGACGGGGGCTACCCTACAATGAGCAGTTCTTC.

The chain carries TRBV7-6 and TRBJ2-1, with D unclear. The CDR3 extends over 11 amino acids. Germline V CDR1 and CDR2: SGHVS, FNYEAQ. V shed 4 bases and J shed 9 bases, with 7 bases lying between them. The CDR3 protein is CASSWYGEQFF. As DNA, the CDR3 is TGTGCCAGCAGCTGGTATGGTGAGCAGTTCTTC.

As regards this clone: Other nucleotide sequences in the sample specify the same CDR3. The chain uses TRBV18 and TRBJ2-7, with 10 bases aligning to TRBD1. This CDR3 comprises 15 residues. Germline V gene data show CDR1 as KGHSH and CDR2 as LQKENI. The V segment lost 4 bases and the J segment 2 bases; nucleotides outside the gene matches: 5. The chain's CDR3 is CASSQPGQGTYEQYF. In nucleotides, the CDR3 is TGTGCCAGCTCACAGCCGGGACAGGGGACCTACGAGCAGTACTTC. The full variable domain, with the rest looked up from reference TRBV18 and TRBJ2-7, is NAGVMQNPRHLVRRRGQEARLRCSPMKGHSHVYWYRQLPEEGLKFMVYLQKENIIDESGMPKERFSAEFPKEGPSILRIQQVVRGDSAAYFCASSQPGQGTYEQYFGPGTRLTVT.

The sample holds one count of this clone. The gene calls are TRBV9 and TRBJ2-1; TRBD1 might be the D (5 bases). Trimming removed 0 bases from V and 5 bases from J, with 6 bases in between. The germline V gene encodes CDR1 SGDLS and CDR2 YYNGEE. The CDR3 extends over 13 amino acids. The CDR3 is CASSVDRNNEQFF. Written as DNA, the CDR3 is TGTGCCAGCAGCGTAGACAGGAACAATGAGCAGTTCTTC.

The genes are TRBV18 and TRBJ2-7, with D possibly TRBD1 on 6 matching bases. From germline, CDR1 is KGHSH and CDR2 LQKENI. V lost 3 bases to trimming and J lost 3 bases, with 15 bases between them. CDR3 length equals 15 residues. This CDR3 reads CASSPQQGSHYEQYF. The CDR3 region has the DNA TGTGCCAGCTCACCGCAACAGGGATCGCACTACGAGCAGTACTTC.